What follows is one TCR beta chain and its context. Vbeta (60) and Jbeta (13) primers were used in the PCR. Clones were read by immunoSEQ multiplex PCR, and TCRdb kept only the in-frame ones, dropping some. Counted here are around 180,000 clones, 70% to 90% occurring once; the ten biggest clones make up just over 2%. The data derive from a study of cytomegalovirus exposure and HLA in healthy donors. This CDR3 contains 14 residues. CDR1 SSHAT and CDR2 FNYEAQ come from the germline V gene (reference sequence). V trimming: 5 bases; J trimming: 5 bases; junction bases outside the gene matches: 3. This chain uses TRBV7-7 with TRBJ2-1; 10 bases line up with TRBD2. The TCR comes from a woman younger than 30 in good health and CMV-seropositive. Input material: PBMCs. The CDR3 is CASSVGLADNEQFF. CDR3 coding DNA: TGTGCCAGCAGCGTAGGACTAGCGGACAATGAGCAGTTCTTC.